A single sample gave rise to the 15 T cell receptor beta chains below, sequenced in a study of T cells in Graves' hyperthyroidism and ophthalmopathy. What was amplified from RNA transcripts were TCR beta CDR3 regions. Initially, a first-round RT-PCR of the TCR CDR3 employed the HTBI primer set. TCRdb reanalysed the multiplex PCR reads using MiXCR and keeps one entry per CDR3 protein. This sample has a few hundred thousand distinct CDR3 sequences; roughly 45% occur once, and the top ten carry 35% to 50%. The sample consisted of peripheral blood or thyroid tissue (not recorded which). These receptors all come from an adult woman with Graves' disease, either hyperthyroidism or ophthalmopathy (not recorded which).

The table lists this clonotype with many counts. The V gene is TRBV14, the J gene TRBJ1-1, with 7 bases matching TRBD1. The germline gives CDR1 SGHDN, CDR2 FVKESK. V lost 5 bases to trimming and J lost 0 bases; unmatched junction nucleotides: 3. CDR3 length equals 14 residues. CDR3 amino acids: CASSWGQLNTEAFF. The DNA for the CDR3 is TGTGCCAGCAGCTGGGGACAGCTGAACACTGAAGCTTTCTTT. The variable domain in full, with the rest retrieved from reference TRBV14 and TRBJ1-1, is EAGVTQFPSHSVIEKGQTVTLRCDPISGHDNLYWYRRVMGKEIKFLLHFVKESKQDESGMPNNRFLAERTGGTYSTLKVQPAELEDSGVYFCASSWGQLNTEAFFGQGTRLTVV.

This clonotype showed up many times. The chain carries TRBV12-3 or TRBV12-4 and TRBJ1-2; maybe TRBD1 (5 bases). This CDR3 region has 14 residues. V lost 5 bases, J lost 5 bases, and 15 bases lay in between. CDR3 DNA sequence: TGTGCCAGCAGTCGGCCAGGGAGGGAGTATGGCTACACCTTC. Protein: CASSRPGREYGYTF.

The chain recombines TRBV20-1 with TRBJ2-3; no clear D gene. Germline values: CDR1 DFQATT, CDR2 SNEGSKA (reference sequence). The length of the CDR3 is 17 residues. Trimming cost V 0 bases and J 2 bases, with 18 bases left between them. CDR3 loop: CSARDRVSSLVTDTQYF. The CDR3 DNA reads TGCAGTGCTAGAGATCGAGTGTCGTCCTTGGTCACAGATACGCAGTATTTT.

This chain joins TRBV12-3 or TRBV12-4 and TRBJ2-7; D is perhaps TRBD1 or TRBD2 (5 bases each). CDR3 length: 14 residues. Trimming pared 4 bases from V and 4 bases from J, leaving 14 bases between. CDR3: CASSWGAGTYEQYF. DNA of the CDR3: TGTGCCAGCAGTTGGGGCGCAGGGACGTACGAGCAGTACTTC.

This clonotype came up a few times. The rearrangement joins TRBV10-3 to TRBJ2-7; 8 nucleotides match TRBD2. The CDR3 extends over 15 amino acids. Germline V gives CDR1 ENHRY, CDR2 SYGVKD. V shed 6 bases and J 3 bases; nucleotides not matched to a gene: 10. The CDR3 nucleotides are TGTGCCATCAGGGCGGTATTGGCGGGGGGCTACGAGCAGTACTTC. Translated: CAIRAVLAGGYEQYF.

This clonotype has a count of ten or more. This chain uses TRBV2 with TRBJ1-1; 7 bases are shared with TRBD1. The CDR3 is 14 residues long. The germline V gene has CDR1 SNHLY and CDR2 FYNNEI. Unmatched junction bases numbered 8, after V lost 7 bases and J lost 3 bases. The CDR3 coding sequence is TGTGCCAGCACACTCGGGACAGCGGACACTGAAGCTTTCTTT. It is translated as CASTLGTADTEAFF. The full variable domain, rest sourced from reference TRBV2 and TRBJ1-1, is EPEVTQTPSHQVTQMGQEVILRCVPISNHLYFYWYRQILGQKVEFLVSFYNNEISEKSEIFDDQFSVERPDGSNFTLKIRSTKLEDSAMYFCASTLGTADTEAFFGQGTRLTVV.

This chain uses TRBV12-3 or TRBV12-4 with TRBJ1-1, with 11 bases that match TRBD1. V trimming: 5 bases; J trimming: 2 bases; junction bases outside the gene matches: 4. The CDR3 loop spans 15 amino acids. The CDR3 region is CASSPGQGGNTEAFF. In nucleotides, the CDR3 is TGTGCCAGCAGTCCGGGACAGGGGGGTAACACTGAAGCTTTCTTT.

The rearrangement joins TRBV7-9 to TRBJ1-1; D call uncertain. The CDR3 length is 12 residues. The V end lost 1 base, the J end lost 10 bases, and 10 bases lay between the germline ends. Germline CDR1 is SEHNR and CDR2 is FQNEAQ (reference sequence). For the CDR3, the DNA is TGTGCCAGCAGCTTAGAAGGCCGAAGAGCTTTCTTT. It yields the protein CASSLEGRRAFF. Complete variable domain (other parts from reference TRBV7-9 and TRBJ1-1): DTGVSQNPRHKITKRGQNVTFRCDPISEHNRLYWYRQTLGQGPEFLTYFQNEAQLEKSRLLSDRFSAERPKGSFSTLEIQRTEQGDSAMYLCASSLEGRRAFFGQGTRLTVV.

This chain uses TRBV20-1 with TRBJ1-2; 8 bases are shared with TRBD1. The CDR3 is made up of 14 amino acids. CDR1 is DFQATT and CDR2 is SNEGSKA in the germline V gene (reference sequence). The V gene end was trimmed by 6 bases and the J gene end by 6 bases; junction bases not matched to a gene: 12. The CDR3 region is CSADEGQGPNGYTF. The CDR3 coding sequence is TGCAGTGCCGACGAAGGACAGGGCCCAAATGGCTACACCTTC.

This clonotype was detected many times. J is TRBJ1-2 and V is TRBV25-1; 7 nucleotides match TRBD1. The CDR3 runs to 14 residues. Per the germline V gene, CDR1 is MGHDK and CDR2 is SYGVNS. V lost 3 bases and J lost 8; bases outside the gene matches: 9. The CDR3 here is CASSDFRQGGGYTF. The CDR3 nucleotides read TGTGCCAGCAGTGATTTTCGGCAGGGGGGAGGCTACACCTTC.

With respect to this clonotype: The junction departs from the called germline gene at one end, perhaps through a read error. The V call is TRBV24-1, the J call TRBJ2-2, with D perhaps TRBD2 (6 bases). This CDR3 is 16 amino acids long. The germline CDR1 and CDR2 sequences are KGHDR and SFDVKD. CDR3 nucleotide sequence: TGTGCCACCAGTGATACCCGCCGGACTCGCACCGGGGGGCTGTTTTTT. Translation gives CATSDTRRTRTGGLFF.

The sample holds many counts of this clonotype. V and J are TRBV4-2 and TRBJ1-6; D gene uncertain. The V end lost 0 bases, the J end lost 14 bases, and 14 bases lay between the germline ends. The length of the CDR3 is 14 residues. Per the germline V gene, CDR1 is LGHNA and CDR2 is YNFKEQ. In DNA, the CDR3 is TGTGCCAGCAGCCAAGAAAGTCGGCACGCGGCCCTCCACTTT. The encoded protein is CASSQESRHAALHF.

At least ten counts were recorded for this clonotype. This chain joins TRBV24-1 and TRBJ2-2; 8 bases map to TRBD1. CDR3 length: 15 amino acids. J was trimmed by 3 bases and V by 5 bases; bases with no gene match: 4. The germline V gene encodes CDR1 KGHDR and CDR2 SFDVKD. The CDR3 DNA sequence: TGTGCCACCAGTGCAGGACAGGGCTACACCGGGGAGCTGTTTTTT. Protein product: CATSAGQGYTGELFF.

This clonotype was counted only a few times. This clone may be a read error of a much larger clone one base away. V usage is TRBV20-1 and J usage is TRBJ1-1; 8 bases are a match to TRBD1. In germline, CDR1 is DFQATT, CDR2 SNEGSKA (reference sequence). CDR3 size: 15 residues. With 1 base clipped from V and 5 bases from J, the junction kept 9 bases outside the gene matches. As DNA, the CDR3 is TGCAGTGCTAGAGGTCGCCTGACAGGGGAAACTGAAGCTTTCTTT. Translating it yields CSARGRLTGETEAFF.

The chain is built from TRBV29-1 and TRBJ2-7, with TRBD2 as a possible D gene (6 bases). The V end lost 4 bases, the J end lost 2 bases, and 12 bases lay between the germline ends. The germline CDR1 and CDR2 sequences are SQVTM and ANQGSEA. The CDR3 runs 13 residues. The CDR3 is CSVGIAVTYEQYF. CDR3 DNA sequence: TGCAGCGTTGGTATAGCGGTAACCTACGAGCAGTACTTC.